One and the same sample provided the 26 T cell receptor beta chains below, sequenced in a study of sequential checkpoint blockade in melanoma. This table comes from immunoSEQ multiplex PCR, and its TCRdb copy is limited to in-frame clones, with some not included. This sample has around 2,900 clones; roughly 21% occur once, and the top ten carry over 8.5%. Treatment specified: randomized to nivolumab then ipilimumab (arm A) or the reverse (arm B). Material: tumor tissue (inferred from file names), obtained from a patient given nivolumab and ipilimumab in sequence. Every receptor here comes from a human donor with melanoma.

The chain uses TRBV11-3 and TRBJ2-1; 8 nucleotides line up with TRBD1. Germline V lookup: CDR1 SGHNT, CDR2 YENEEA. This CDR3 region has 15 residues. V shed 6 bases and J 4 bases; nucleotides not matched to a gene: 8. CDR3 amino acids: CASRADRENYNEQFF. The CDR3 DNA follows: TGTGCCAGCAGGGCGGACAGGGAGAATTACAATGAGCAGTTCTTC.

This clone was seen repeatedly, ten times or more. The J gene is TRBJ1-2, the V gene TRBV11-3; D might be TRBD1 (6 bases). Germline CDR1 and CDR2: SGHNT and YENEEA. V lost 1 base and J lost 8, with 14 bases in between. The CDR3 totals 14 residues. The CDR3 loop reads CASSLVLSGDGYTF. The CDR3 nucleotides read TGTGCCAGCAGCTTAGTGCTATCAGGGGACGGCTACACCTTC.

The chain employs TRBV15 and TRBJ1-2, with 10 bases that match TRBD1. Germline V gene data show CDR1 as LNHNV and CDR2 as YYDKDF (reference sequence). After removal of 0 bases from V and 3 bases from J, the junction contained 10 bases not matched to a gene. The length of the CDR3 is 18 residues. The chain's CDR3 is CATSRDLTDRGIHYGYTF. CDR3 nucleotides: TGTGCCACCAGCAGAGACCTCACGGACAGGGGGATCCACTATGGCTACACCTTC. Supplemented by reference TRBV15 and TRBJ1-2, the full variable domain reads DAMVIQNPRYQVTQFGKPVTLSCSQTLNHNVMYWYQQKSSQAPKLLFHYYDKDFNNEADTPDNFQSRRPNTSFCFLDIRSPGLGDTAMYLCATSRDLTDRGIHYGYTFGSGTRLTVV.

This chain connects TRBV19 to TRBJ1-5, with a tentative D call TRBD1 (5 bases). This CDR3 region has 16 residues. V was shortened by 7 bases and J by 6 bases, with 22 bases between the two germline ends. CDR1 is LNHDA, CDR2 SQIVND, per germline (reference sequence). CDR3 amino acids: CASTPGQGRISQPQHF. The CDR3 coding sequence is TGTGCCAGTACCCCAGGACAAGGCCGTATCTCTCAGCCCCAGCATTTT.

In this sample, this clone turned up a few times. The CDR3 sequence is CASKSRAGGRNEQFF. The CDR3 nucleotides read TGTGCCAGCAAAAGTAGGGCGGGGGGAAGGAATGAGCAGTTCTTC. The chain couples TRBV6-8 to TRBJ2-1; 8 bases match TRBD2. The CDR3 sequence is 15 residues long. J was trimmed by 7 bases and V by 7 bases; bases with no gene match: 12. Germline values: CDR1 MNHGY, CDR2 SAAAGT.

This clone was seen only a few times. The chain carries TRBV6-8 and TRBJ2-3; D perhaps matches TRBD2 (6 bases). This CDR3 is 17 amino acids long. CDR1 and CDR2 from the germline V gene are MNHGY and SAAAGT. The germline V and J ends were trimmed by 5 bases and 0 bases, with 18 bases remaining between them. CDR3 loop: CASSVRRGTTSTDTQYF. The CDR3, as DNA: TGTGCCAGCAGTGTCAGGAGGGGAACCACTAGCACAGATACGCAGTATTTT.

This clone has just a few counts. The gene calls are TRBV4-1 and TRBJ1-3, with a possible D match to TRBD1 (5 bases). There are 14 residues in the CDR3. Trimming stripped 1 base from V and 4 bases from J, with 8 bases between. From germline, CDR1 is MGHRA and CDR2 YSYEKL. CDR3 in DNA: TGCGCCAGCAGCCAAGCGAGGGGCGGAAACACCATATATTTT. This translates into CASSQARGGNTIYF.

The CDR3 spells CASSSGQTKETGELFF. The CDR3 DNA reads as TGCGCCAGCAGCTCAGGACAGACGAAGGAAACCGGGGAGCTGTTTTTT. V and J are TRBV5-1 and TRBJ2-2, with D possibly TRBD1 on 6 matching bases. This CDR3 has 16 residues. V was clipped by 3 bases and J by 5 bases, with 17 bases between them. Germline assignment: CDR1 SGHRS and CDR2 YFSETQ.

This clone was counted only a few times. This chain connects TRBV23-1 to TRBJ1-3; TRBD1 agrees at 7 bases. TRBV23-1 counts as an open reading frame of uncertain function. The V segment lost 0 bases and the J segment 3 bases; nucleotides outside the gene matches: 8. This CDR3 has 17 amino acids. The CDR3 sequence: CASSQSTMDRYGNTIYF. The CDR3 DNA sequence: TGCGCCAGCAGTCAATCGACAATGGACAGGTATGGAAACACCATATATTTT.

This sequence joins TRBV29-1 and TRBJ2-5; a possible D gene is TRBD2 (6 bases). The germline gives CDR1 SQVTM, CDR2 ANQGSEA. V lost 7 bases, J lost 2 bases, and 14 bases lay in between. This CDR3 spans 13 amino acids. In DNA, the CDR3 is TGCAGCGGGAGGGTACCAGGGCAAGAGACCCAGTACTTC. Its translation is CSGRVPGQETQYF.

V is TRBV19 and J is TRBJ1-3; D not resolved. This CDR3 comprises 14 residues. In germline, CDR1 is LNHDA, CDR2 SQIVND (reference sequence). V was pared by 3 bases and J by 1 base, with 7 bases between. CDR3 sequence (DNA): TGTGCCAGTAGTATCGGCGGATCTGGAAACACCATATATTTT. Translated, it gives CASSIGGSGNTIYF.

This clone is deemed large (0.1 to 1%). V gene TRBV6-8 combines with J gene TRBJ1-1; D is unresolved. The CDR3 contains 13 residues. The V end was cut by 0 bases, the J end by 1 base, with 3 bases between. Germline lookup yields CDR1 MNHGY and CDR2 SAAAGT. CDR3 amino acids: CASSYSRNTEAFF. For the CDR3, the DNA is TGTGCCAGCAGTTACTCTCGGAACACTGAAGCTTTCTTT.

This clone showed up just a few times. The chain's CDR3 is CASSVVDGAVPSAFF. Here the CDR3 DNA reads TGTGCCAGCAGCGTAGTAGATGGGGCGGTGCCTTCAGCTTTCTTT. The gene calls are TRBV9 and TRBJ1-1; D perhaps matches TRBD1 (5 bases). Trimming left V 0 bases short and J 10 bases short, with 19 bases between. Germline-derived CDR1 and CDR2 are SGDLS and YYNGEE. This CDR3 comprises 15 residues.

V is TRBV9 and J is TRBJ1-1; no reliable D call. Trimming took off 4 bases at V and 1 base at J, with 11 bases between the two ends. Germline V gene sequence: CDR1 SGDLS, CDR2 YYNGEE. The CDR3 contains 14 residues. CDR3 sequence: CASSSQATNTEAFF. CDR3 sequence (DNA): TGTGCCAGCAGCAGCCAGGCAACGAACACTGAAGCTTTCTTT.

The gene calls are TRBV9 and TRBJ1-3; D call uncertain. The CDR3 runs 16 residues. The germline V gene encodes CDR1 SGDLS and CDR2 YYNGEE. V was cut by 5 bases and J by 0 bases, with 15 bases left in between. The DNA of the CDR3 is TGTGCCAGCAGTGAAAGTAGGACCCACTCTGGAAACACCATATATTTT. Its translation: CASSESRTHSGNTIYF.

V gene TRBV6-7 combines with J gene TRBJ2-3, with D possibly being TRBD2 (5 bases). TRBV6-7 qualifies as an ORF whose function is uncertain. Trimming stripped 7 bases from V and 9 bases from J, with 11 bases between. The CDR3 has 11 amino acids. CDR3 loop: CASTLGKTQYF. The CDR3 DNA is TGTGCCAGCACCCTCGGGAAAACGCAGTATTTT.

By sample share, this clone is medium-sized. The rearrangement uses TRBV11-3 and TRBJ1-1; a possible D gene is TRBD1 (6 bases). V shed 5 bases and J shed 0 bases, with 13 bases lying between them. Germline V CDR1 and CDR2: SGHNT, YENEEA. The CDR3 runs to 15 residues. The chain's CDR3 is CASSLYREMNTEAFF. CDR3 nucleotide sequence: TGTGCCAGCAGCCTTTACAGGGAGATGAACACTGAAGCTTTCTTT.

The sample holds a few counts of this clone. This chain joins TRBV10-3 and TRBJ2-2, with a weak D call TRBD1 (5 bases). The CDR3 runs to 15 residues. Germline V CDR1 and CDR2: ENHRY, SYGVKD. Trimming stripped 4 bases from V and 3 bases from J, with 12 bases between. Here the CDR3 reads CAISGKWGDTGELFF. As DNA, the CDR3 is TGTGCCATCAGTGGAAAATGGGGCGACACCGGGGAGCTGTTTTTT.

This clone is medium-sized. The chain combines TRBV9 with TRBJ1-4; no definite D call. CDR3 length: 14 amino acids. CDR1 and CDR2 (germline): SGDLS, YYNGEE. V lost 0 bases, J lost 3 bases, and 6 bases lay in between. The chain's CDR3 is CASSVDSANEKLFF. In nucleotides, the CDR3 is TGTGCCAGCAGCGTAGACAGTGCTAATGAAAAACTGTTTTTT.

The chain has TRBV11-3 and TRBJ2-7; the D is unclear. CDR1 and CDR2 from the germline V gene are SGHNT and YENEEA. V lost 0 bases, J lost 1 base, and 7 bases lay in between. The CDR3 contains 14 residues. CDR3 amino acids: CASSLDAASYEQYF. CDR3 DNA: TGTGCCAGCAGCTTAGACGCGGCGTCCTACGAGCAGTACTTC.

This clone appeared a few times. This chain links TRBV19 with TRBJ1-1; D is uncertain. CDR3 size: 14 residues. V lost 7 bases and J lost 2, with 14 bases in between. Germline lookup yields CDR1 LNHDA and CDR2 SQIVND (reference sequence). The CDR3 region is CASTTPGTNTEAFF. In nucleotides, the CDR3 is TGTGCCAGTACCACACCCGGCACTAACACTGAAGCTTTCTTT.

The J gene is TRBJ1-6, the V gene TRBV6-8; D is ambiguous. The germline V gene has CDR1 MNHGY and CDR2 SAAAGT. CDR3 length equals 14 residues. Trimming shortened V by 2 bases and J by 7 bases, and 9 bases separated the two germline ends. DNA for the CDR3: TGTGCCAGCAGTTACGAAACAGAAAATTCACCCCTCCACTTT. Its translation: CASSYETENSPLHF.

This rearrangement joins TRBV19 to TRBJ2-6, with 11 bases fitting TRBD1. The V segment lost 7 bases and the J segment 4 bases; nucleotides outside the gene matches: 6. The CDR3 is 16 residues long. The germline gives CDR1 LNHDA, CDR2 SQIVND (reference sequence). CDR3 protein: CASTRDRGRGANVLTF. The CDR3 DNA is TGTGCCAGTACCCGGGACAGGGGGAGAGGGGCCAACGTCCTGACTTTC.

The chain links TRBV19 to TRBJ2-6, with TRBD2 as a possible D gene (5 bases). The CDR3 covers 15 residues. Germline CDR1 and CDR2: LNHDA and SQIVND (reference sequence). V was clipped by 5 bases and J by 4 bases, with 12 bases between them. Here the CDR3 DNA reads TGTGCCAGTAGTGGATCGGGATCGGGGGCCAACGTCCTGACTTTC. It codes for CASSGSGSGANVLTF.

By its share, this clone is medium-sized (0.01 to 0.1%). The V call is TRBV11-3, the J call TRBJ2-2; unclear D gene. The germline CDR1 and CDR2 sequences are SGHNT and YENEEA. The CDR3 runs 14 residues. V lost 4 bases, J lost 6 bases, and 12 bases lay in between. The CDR3 sequence is CASSSGFGAGELFF. CDR3 nucleotides: TGTGCCAGCAGCTCAGGATTTGGCGCCGGGGAGCTGTTTTTT.

The chain carries TRBV6-8 and TRBJ2-1, with D tentatively TRBD1 (6 bases). The CDR3 has 12 residues. The V gene's germline CDR1 is MNHGY and CDR2 SAAAGT. The V and J ends lost 5 bases and 5 bases respectively, with 7 bases between them. CDR3 DNA: TGTGCCAGCAGTGGACAGAACAATGAGCAGTTCTTC. Protein product: CASSGQNNEQFF.